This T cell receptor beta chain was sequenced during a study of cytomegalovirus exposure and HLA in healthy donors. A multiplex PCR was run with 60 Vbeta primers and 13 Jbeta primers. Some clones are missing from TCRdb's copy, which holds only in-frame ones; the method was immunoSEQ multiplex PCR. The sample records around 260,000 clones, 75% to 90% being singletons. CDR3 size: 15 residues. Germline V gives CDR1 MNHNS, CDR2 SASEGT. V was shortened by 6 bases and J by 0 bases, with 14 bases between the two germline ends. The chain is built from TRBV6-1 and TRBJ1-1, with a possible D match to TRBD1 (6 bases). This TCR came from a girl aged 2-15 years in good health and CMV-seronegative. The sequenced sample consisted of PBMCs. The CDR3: CASRPGVRMNTEAFF. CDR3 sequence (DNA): TGTGCCAGCAGACCAGGGGTTCGGATGAACACTGAAGCTTTCTTT.